This TCR beta chain originates from a study of neurological immune-mediated disorders. Points from the study as a whole: Phylogenetic grouping assigned the repertoires of 18 of 34 multiple sclerosis patients to a single related-CDR3 cluster, which may represent a signature. The greatest TCR clonal expansion appeared in HTLV-1-associated myelopathy and the smallest, falling below healthy controls, in multiple sclerosis.

Noted time point: longitudinal time-point 3. The germline gives CDR1 MDHEN, CDR2 SYDVKM. This CDR3 is built from 14 residues. Unmatched junction bases numbered 3, after V lost 2 bases and J lost 3 bases. The table lists this clonotype with many counts. The antigen remains unidentified. Template-switch 5'RACE cDNA synthesis added a 10-nucleotide unique molecular identifier. TCRdb re-derived calls from the 5' RACE reads in MiXCR, one entry per CDR3 protein. The sample shows some 80,000 distinct CDR3 sequences, roughly 4.3% of them seen only once. The source is a woman aged 55-75 years with multiple sclerosis. The chain couples TRBV28 to TRBJ2-5; 7 bases map to TRBD2. Sample: PBMCs. CDR3 sequence (DNA): TGTGCCAGCAGTTTAAGTGGGGGGGAAGAGACCCAGTACTTC. This codes for CASSLSGGEETQYF.